The next 11 T cell receptor beta chains were all read from a single sample in a study of cytomegalovirus exposure and HLA in healthy donors. The PCR was carried out with 60 Vbeta primers and 13 Jbeta primers. Only in-frame clones appear in the TCRdb table, and some are missing; sequencing was by immunoSEQ multiplex PCR. The sample includes approximately 70,000 clones, roughly 78% of them seen just once. Material: PBMCs. All receptors come from a man aged 40-49 years in good health and CMV-seronegative.

V gene TRBV10-2 combines with J gene TRBJ2-2; possibly TRBD2 for D (5 bases). This CDR3 region has 14 residues. V was cut by 6 bases and J by 2 bases, with 10 bases left in between. Germline lookup yields CDR1 WSHSY and CDR2 SAAADI. CDR3 residues: CASRPGRNTGELFF. In DNA, the CDR3 is TGCGCCAGCAGACCTGGGAGAAACACCGGGGAGCTGTTTTTT.

V and J are TRBV7-9 and TRBJ2-7; TRBD2 aligns across 10 bases. The CDR3 is made up of 14 amino acids. Germline V gives CDR1 SEHNR, CDR2 FQNEAQ (reference sequence). With V trimmed by 5 bases and J by 2 bases, 3 bases remained unmatched. The CDR3 here is CASSRTSGTYEQYF. CDR3 DNA: TGTGCCAGCAGCCGGACTAGCGGAACCTACGAGCAGTACTTC.

The chain combines TRBV11-3 with TRBJ2-1, with D possibly matching TRBD1 (5 bases). Germline CDR1 is SGHNT and CDR2 is YENEEA. Trimming removed 1 base at V and 4 bases at J, with 11 bases between. The CDR3 consists of 15 residues. For the CDR3, the DNA is TGTGCCAGCAGCTTAGCACAGGCGCCTTACAATGAGCAGTTCTTC. It yields the protein CASSLAQAPYNEQFF.

Regarding this clone: Germline and junction disagree at one end, which may indicate a read error. The chain joins TRBV7-9 to TRBJ2-7; TRBD2 matches at 9 bases. Germline CDR1 reads SEHNR; CDR2 reads FQNEAQ (reference sequence). CDR3 length equals 15 residues. CDR3 amino acids: CSSSPLLAGDWEQYF. The CDR3 nucleotides read TGTTCCAGCAGCCCCTTGTTAGCGGGAGATTGGGAGCAGTACTTC.

The chain combines TRBV29-1 with TRBJ1-5; tentative D call: TRBD1 (5 bases). The CDR3 has 13 residues. The germline V gene has CDR1 SQVTM and CDR2 ANQGSEA. The V gene lost 7 bases and the J gene lost 3 bases, with 13 bases spanning the gap. This CDR3 reads CSGGEAFNQPQHF. The CDR3 nucleotides are TGCAGCGGGGGGGAAGCATTCAATCAGCCCCAGCATTTT.

V and J are TRBV28 and TRBJ1-2, with a tentative D call TRBD1 (6 bases). CDR1 and CDR2 (germline): MDHEN, SYDVKM. Trimming shortened V by 5 bases and J by 8 bases, and 12 bases separated the two germline ends. This CDR3 region has 12 residues. The CDR3 region has the DNA TGTGCCAGCAGTCCGCCGGACAGAGGCTACACCTTC. It specifies CASSPPDRGYTF.

The rearrangement uses TRBV2 and TRBJ2-7, with 11 nucleotides matching TRBD2. This CDR3 is built from 15 residues. Per germline, CDR1 SNHLY and CDR2 FYNNEI. V was pared by 5 bases and J by 6 bases, with 9 bases of the junction left unmatched. For the CDR3, the DNA is TGTGCCAGCAGTCGACTGGGACTAGCGGCACCCGAGCAGTACTTC. Translation: CASSRLGLAAPEQYF.

The chain employs TRBV5-1 and TRBJ1-5; 8 nucleotides line up with TRBD1. V shed 0 bases, J shed 7 bases, and the junction held 6 bases outside the gene matches. Germline CDR1 is SGHRS and CDR2 is YFSETQ. This CDR3 has 15 amino acids. CDR3 DNA: TGCGCCAGCAGCTTGGAAGGACAGGGCGGCCAGCCCCAGCATTTT. Its protein is CASSLEGQGGQPQHF.

The gene calls are TRBV27 and TRBJ1-6; D possibly corresponds to TRBD1 (6 bases). This CDR3 is 15 amino acids long. Germline values: CDR1 MNHEY, CDR2 SMNVEV (reference sequence). Trimming stripped 5 bases from V and 6 bases from J, with 14 bases between. In DNA, the CDR3 is TGTGCCAGCAGTACCGGGACATCAGCTAATTCACCCCTCCACTTT. It translates to CASSTGTSANSPLHF.

This chain links TRBV7-9 with TRBJ2-7, with D perhaps TRBD2 (5 bases). With 4 bases removed from V and 3 bases from J, the gap between germline ends came to 16 bases. The CDR3 has 15 residues. Germline V lookup: CDR1 SEHNR, CDR2 FQNEAQ (reference sequence). CDR3 sequence reads: CASSSYPGLNYEQYF. The CDR3 DNA is TGTGCCAGCAGCTCCTACCCTGGACTGAACTACGAGCAGTACTTC.

The CDR3 is CASSSGQGNRGANVLTF. The CDR3 nucleotides read TGTGCCAGCAGTTCTGGACAGGGGAATAGAGGGGCCAACGTCCTGACTTTC. The rearrangement links TRBV28 to TRBJ2-6, with TRBD1 matching over 9 bases. Germline CDR1 reads MDHEN; CDR2 reads SYDVKM. The CDR3 sequence is 17 residues long. The junction had 8 bases not matched to a gene; V was cut back by 4 bases and J by 4 bases.